This TCR beta chain came from a study of OX40 agonist ivuxolimab in advanced cancers. Findings of the study overall: Both blood CD4+ and CD8+ T cells showed clonal growth by week 6 at 0.1 to 3.0 mg/kg. CD8+ T cells averaged more expanded clones than CD4+.

Of note for this clone: Its specificity is not known. The same CDR3 arises from other DNA sequences in this sample as well.

Method: immunoSEQ multiplex PCR; TCRdb's copy keeps in-frame clones and lacks some. This table has some 83,000 clones, around nine tenths appearing once. This TCR came from an adult with an advanced solid tumor such as melanoma, head and neck, liver or kidney cancer. Sequenced here: CD4+ or CD8+ T cells sorted from blood, sampled in a trial of the OX40 agonist ivuxolimab.

CDR3 sequence: CASTVRGFGEAFF. The CDR3 DNA follows: TGTGCCAGTACGGTCAGGGGGTTCGGTGAAGCTTTCTTT. This chain joins TRBV7-8 and TRBJ1-1; 7 bases are shared with TRBD1. Trimming took 9 bases from V and 7 from J; bases not matched to a gene: 11. CDR1 and CDR2 from the germline V gene are SGHVS and FQNEAQ. The CDR3 has 13 residues.